The text below deals with one T cell receptor beta chain. Its antigen has not been determined. Base quality data are lacking; no much larger clone is found one base away. These data are taken from a study of cytomegalovirus exposure and HLA in healthy donors (TCRdb year 2017). Regarding the complete study: According to a later analysis, one platform produced both the 120 validation repertoires and the approximately 670 repertoires of the first cohort. A separate validation cohort of 90 to 150 different subjects was used in addition to the 666-subject first cohort. The study combined high-throughput TCR immunosequencing, statistical association of individual TCRs with disease status, and machine learning to predict cytomegalovirus infection status. The aim of the study was to test whether cataloging public T cell receptors could identify signatures of past pathogen exposure.

Preparation of the library involved the immunoSEQ multiplex PCR assay. As for the authors' bioinformatics: A statistical classification framework was built to diagnose cytomegalovirus status from the catalog of TCR beta chain sequences. TCRdb re-hosts the immuneACCESS table, in-frame sequences only. Its copies lack some clones; in the studies checked, an unresolved V gene accounts for under half of them, and the cause for the rest is not known. The V and J calls and clone size were taken over from that table, and D and trimming were inferred from the DNA. The sample includes approximately 160,000 clones, with around four fifths observed a single time. The top ten hold about 2% of the sample. Separate from the roughly 660-subject first cohort, the validation cohort of more than 90 subjects was the group to which the donors belonged. The CDR3 spans 13 residues, from the cysteine through the phenylalanine. The entry retains the CDR3 DNA only, 39 bases that are in frame from base 1. V and J are truncated by 3 bases and 5 bases respectively, leaving an intervening sequence of 8 bases. Via the germline V gene, CDR1 is SGDLS and CDR2 YYNGEE.

Study-wide findings and limitations: A later analysis lacked HLA typing for the validation cohort, so it scored co-occurrence in that cohort across all 120 or so repertoires. Of the cluster scores, 85% to 95% were above 0 in a later analysis, which found that TCRs clustered in the first cohort also tended to co-occur in the 90 to 150 validation repertoires. The authors suggested that the approach could potentially be generalized to other disease states and immunological phenotypes. While some public TCRs were present in many individuals, most TCR sequences turned up only very rarely across donors. In vitro tests confirmed that three of the cytomegalovirus-associated TCR beta chains recognize cytomegalovirus antigens. In the study, around 150 TCR beta chains were listed as associated with cytomegalovirus. In both the original and validation cohorts, the classifier was reported to diagnose cytomegalovirus status with high specificity and sensitivity.

The clonotype originates from a man between 25 and 39 years old in good health and CMV-seropositive. Material: PBMCs. The V gene is TRBV9 and the J gene is TRBJ1-4; TRBD1 is possibly the D segment (6 matching bases). The DNA is TGTGCCAGCAGCGGGGGGCAGAATGAAAAACTGTTTTTT. It codes for CASSGGQNEKLFF.